What follows are 32 T cell receptor beta chains derived from one specimen sequenced in a study of T cells in Graves' hyperthyroidism and ophthalmopathy. There were TCR beta CDR3 regions amplified from RNA transcripts. TCR CDR3 underwent first-round RT-PCR with the HTBI primer set. TCRdb used MiXCR to reprocess the multiplex PCR reads, holding one entry per CDR3 protein. The sample holds 400,000 to 550,000 distinct CDR3 sequences, around 24% seen once. Sequencing used blood. These receptors originate from a woman in her thirties with Graves' ophthalmopathy.

This clonotype turned up a few times. The V and J genes are TRBV29-1 and TRBJ2-7; 9 bases align to TRBD2. The CDR3 loop spans 13 amino acids. V gave up 6 bases and J gave up 4 bases; unmatched junction bases: 7. Germline V CDR1 and CDR2: SQVTM, ANQGSEA. This CDR3 reads CSVPASGAYEQYF. CDR3 DNA sequence: TGCAGCGTCCCTGCTAGCGGGGCATACGAGCAGTACTTC.

The V call is TRBV6-5, the J call TRBJ1-2; D is unclear. Per the germline V gene, CDR1 is MNHEY and CDR2 is SVGAGI. This CDR3 contains 12 residues. V was trimmed by 2 bases and J by 13 bases, leaving 14 bases between them. This chain's CDR3 is CASSYRAGSGTF. DNA of the CDR3: TGTGCCAGCAGTTACCGGGCGGGCTCTGGCACCTTC.

Here the CDR3 reads CASSSTVGNTGELFF. In DNA, the CDR3 is TGTGCCAGCAGTTCGACTGTAGGGAACACCGGGGAGCTGTTTTTT. The V and J genes are TRBV6-5 and TRBJ2-2; D call uncertain. The germline V and J ends were trimmed by 4 bases and 1 base, with 10 bases remaining between them. In germline, CDR1 is MNHEY, CDR2 SVGAGI. CDR3 length: 15 amino acids.

The chain carries TRBV7-2 and TRBJ2-5; the match to TRBD1 covers 8 bases. Looked up from germline, CDR1 is SGHTA and CDR2 is FQGNSA. V was pared by 2 bases and J by 3 bases, with 5 bases of the junction left unmatched. This CDR3 has 15 residues. The CDR3 DNA reads as TGTGCCAGCAGCTTATCTCCAGGGGGCGAAGAGACCCAGTACTTC. Amino acids: CASSLSPGGEETQYF.

Turning to this clonotype: This may arise from a read error, as a much more abundant clone is one base away. The J gene is TRBJ1-1, the V gene TRBV28; no reliable D call. This CDR3 comprises 12 residues. From germline, CDR1 is MDHEN and CDR2 SYDVKM. The CDR3 is CASRLWEAEALF. In DNA form, the CDR3 reads TGTGCCAGCAGGCTATGGGAGGCTGAAGCTTTATTT.

This clonotype was detected ten times or more. This chain connects TRBV7-2 to TRBJ2-2; D may be TRBD1 (7 bases). V lost 7 bases to trimming and J lost 11 bases, with 20 bases between them. The CDR3 spans 14 residues. The germline V gene encodes CDR1 SGHTA and CDR2 FQGNSA. CDR3 loop: CASKLKTGTFELFF. In DNA form, the CDR3 reads TGTGCCAGCAAGCTGAAGACAGGGACTTTCGAGCTGTTTTTT.

This clonotype was found many times. The V gene is TRBV6-1, the J gene TRBJ1-5; possible D gene TRBD1, 5 bases. The V and J ends lost 5 bases and 3 bases respectively, with 11 bases between them. This CDR3 has 14 residues. CDR1 is MNHNS, CDR2 SASEGT, per germline. CDR3 amino acids: CASSPGPHNQPQHF. DNA of the CDR3: TGTGCCAGCAGTCCGGGACCCCACAATCAGCCCCAGCATTTT.

This clonotype has a handful of counts. A clone one base away is much larger, so this may be a read error. This chain connects TRBV11-2 to TRBJ2-5; D is unclear. This CDR3 spans 13 amino acids. From germline, CDR1 is SGHAT and CDR2 FQNNGV. For the CDR3, the DNA is TGTGCCAGCAGCTTAGATCCCCAAGAGACCAAGTACTTC. The encoded protein is CASSLDPQETKYF.

This clonotype was counted many times. The rearrangement joins TRBV7-2 to TRBJ1-2; a weak D match, TRBD1 (5 bases). The germline CDR1 and CDR2 sequences are SGHTA and FQGNSA. This CDR3 is 13 amino acids long. Trimming cost V 5 bases and J 3 bases, with 10 bases left between them. The CDR3 region has the DNA TGTGCCAGCAGCGCCCGGGGCCACTATGGCTACACCTTC. Its protein is CASSARGHYGYTF.

This clonotype was counted a few times. The V and J genes are TRBV11-2 and TRBJ1-1, with 7 bases fitting TRBD1. Germline CDR1 SGHAT, CDR2 FQNNGV. Losses at the gene ends were 5 bases for V and 4 bases for J; bases not matched to a gene: 7. This CDR3 comprises 14 residues. CDR3 sequence reads: CASSVPGGTTEAFF. CDR3 nucleotide sequence: TGTGCCAGCAGCGTACCAGGGGGTACCACTGAAGCTTTCTTT.

This clonotype was recorded many times. V is TRBV12-3 or TRBV12-4 and J is TRBJ1-5, with D maybe TRBD1 (6 bases). This CDR3 has 13 residues. Trimming stripped 3 bases from V and 10 bases from J, with 13 bases between. CDR3 sequence: CASSFSPGQPQHF. DNA of the CDR3: TGTGCCAGCAGTTTTTCTCCGGGACAACCCCAGCATTTT.

Ten or more counts support this clonotype. The chain couples TRBV5-1 to TRBJ2-2; 7 positions agree with TRBD1. Germline loops: CDR1 SGHRS, CDR2 YFSETQ. Losses at the gene ends were 1 base for V and 1 base for J; bases not matched to a gene: 4. The CDR3 totals 16 residues. CDR3 sequence reads: CASSLRTGLNTGELFF. The DNA of the CDR3 is TGCGCCAGCAGCTTGAGGACAGGCCTGAACACCGGGGAGCTGTTTTTT.

This chain uses TRBV7-8 with TRBJ2-7, with D possibly TRBD2 on 5 matching bases. Trimming shortened V by 1 base and J by 6 bases, and 13 bases separated the two germline ends. This CDR3 spans 14 amino acids. Germline-derived CDR1 and CDR2 are SGHVS and FQNEAQ. DNA of the CDR3: TGTGCCAGCAGCTTAGTTGGGAGCACGGGCGAGCAGTACTTC. Translation: CASSLVGSTGEQYF. Complete variable domain (other parts from reference TRBV7-8 and TRBJ2-7): GAGVSQSPRYKVAKRGQDVALRCDPISGHVSLFWYQQALGQGPEFLTYFQNEAQLDKSGLPSDRFFAERPEGSVSTLKIQRTQQEDSAVYLCASSLVGSTGEQYFGPGTRLTVT.

This rearrangement joins TRBV19 to TRBJ2-2; either TRBD1 or TRBD2 may supply D (6 bases each). Trimming took off 5 bases at V and 5 bases at J, with 21 bases between the two ends. CDR3 length: 17 amino acids. Germline CDR1 LNHDA, CDR2 SQIVND (reference sequence). CDR3 amino acids: CASSGRRGAQGTGELFF. Written as DNA, the CDR3 is TGTGCCAGTAGTGGGAGAAGGGGGGCCCAGGGAACCGGGGAGCTGTTTTTT.

This clonotype was counted at least ten times. This sequence joins TRBV7-2 and TRBJ2-7, with 7 bases matching TRBD2. This CDR3 has 15 residues. J lost 5 bases, V lost 3 bases, and 10 bases had no gene match. Germline assignment: CDR1 SGHTA and CDR2 FQGNSA. Here the CDR3 DNA reads TGTGCCAGCAGCTTTAGTTGGGGGGGGTTCGACGAGCAGTACTTC. Its protein product is CASSFSWGGFDEQYF. The complete variable domain, with remaining parts taken from reference TRBV7-2 and TRBJ2-7, reads GAGVSQSPSNKVTEKGKDVELRCDPISGHTALYWYRQSLGQGLEFLIYFQGNSAPDKSGLPSDRFSAERTGGSVSTLTIQRTQQEDSAVYLCASSFSWGGFDEQYFGPGTRLTVT.

This clonotype was detected ten times or more. This chain uses TRBV20-1 with TRBJ2-5; TRBD2 is a possible D gene (5 bases). This CDR3 spans 11 amino acids. Trimming removed 7 bases from V and 1 base from J, with 7 bases in between. CDR1 and CDR2 from the germline V gene are DFQATT and SNEGSKA (reference sequence). This chain's CDR3 is CSVSGQETQYF. The CDR3 nucleotides read TGCAGTGTGAGCGGCCAAGAGACCCAGTACTTC.

This clonotype was detected ten times or more. The chain combines TRBV19 with TRBJ1-5, with D possibly TRBD1 on 6 matching bases. Between the trimmed V and J ends, which lost 7 bases and 4 bases, there was a span of 17 bases. Germline CDR1 reads LNHDA; CDR2 reads SQIVND (reference sequence). This CDR3 is 15 amino acids long. The DNA for the CDR3 is TGTGCCAGTATTTTGGGACACTTACTTAATCAGCCCCAGCATTTT. Its translation: CASILGHLLNQPQHF. The full variable domain, completed using reference TRBV19 and TRBJ1-5, is DGGITQSPKYLFRKEGQNVTLSCEQNLNHDAMYWYRQDPGQGLRLIYYSQIVNDFQKGDIAEGYSVSREKKESFPLTVTSAQKNPTAFYLCASILGHLLNQPQHFGDGTRLSIL.

V and J are TRBV7-2 and TRBJ1-1; 7 positions agree with TRBD1. Germline loops: CDR1 SGHTA, CDR2 FQGNSA. The CDR3 spans 14 residues. With 5 bases clipped from V and 8 bases from J, the junction kept 11 bases outside the gene matches. The chain's CDR3 is CASSLPRQGSEAFF. DNA of the CDR3: TGTGCCAGCAGCCTACCACGACAGGGTTCGGAAGCTTTCTTT.

The sample holds many counts of this clonotype. The genes are TRBV6-1 and TRBJ2-7, with 7 nucleotides matching TRBD2. The CDR3 is 12 amino acids. Looked up from germline, CDR1 is MNHNS and CDR2 is SASEGT. Germline trimming cut 10 bases from V and 2 bases from J; bases unmatched to any gene: 5. The chain's CDR3 is CATSGEPYEQYF. The CDR3 bases are TGTGCCACGAGCGGGGAGCCCTACGAGCAGTACTTC.

This clonotype came up many times. The chain is built from TRBV6-4 and TRBJ1-2; no clear D. The CDR3 is 11 residues long. V lost 3 bases and J lost 9, with 8 bases in between. Germline loops: CDR1 MRHNA, CDR2 SNTAGT. CDR3 sequence reads: CASSEFVSYTF. As DNA, the CDR3 is TGTGCCAGCAGTGAATTTGTCAGCTACACCTTC.

This clonotype was detected ten times or more. The rearrangement joins TRBV14 to TRBJ2-5, with TRBD2 as a possible D gene (5 bases). Trimming cost V 0 bases and J 4 bases, with 9 bases left between them. This CDR3 contains 14 residues. CDR1 and CDR2 (germline): SGHDN, FVKESK. CDR3 region: CASSQDNAGETQYF. CDR3 nucleotide sequence: TGTGCCAGCAGCCAAGATAACGCGGGAGAGACCCAGTACTTC. The full variable domain, with the rest looked up from reference TRBV14 and TRBJ2-5, is EAGVTQFPSHSVIEKGQTVTLRCDPISGHDNLYWYRRVMGKEIKFLLHFVKESKQDESGMPNNRFLAERTGGTYSTLKVQPAELEDSGVYFCASSQDNAGETQYFGPGTRLLVL.

This clonotype was detected many times. This chain links TRBV6-5 with TRBJ1-1; D gene uncertain. V lost 4 bases, J lost 8 bases, and 11 bases lay in between. CDR3 length equals 12 residues. Looked up from germline, CDR1 is MNHEY and CDR2 is SVGAGI. This chain's CDR3 is CASSSDSHEAFF. The DNA for the CDR3 is TGTGCCAGCAGTTCGGACTCCCACGAAGCTTTCTTT.

This clonotype was counted many times. The CDR3 bases are TGTGCCAGCAGTGAAAGTGGACCAGTTGACTCCTACGAGCAGTACTTC. Amino acids: CASSESGPVDSYEQYF. The chain employs TRBV2 and TRBJ2-7; D unresolved. Germline CDR1 SNHLY, CDR2 FYNNEI. The V end was cut by 2 bases, the J end by 0 bases, with 14 bases between. CDR3 length equals 16 residues.

This clonotype was counted a few times. The chain has TRBV4-1 and TRBJ2-5; 8 bases map to TRBD1. The CDR3 extends over 15 amino acids. Germline loops: CDR1 MGHRA, CDR2 YSYEKL. With 3 bases clipped from V and 5 bases from J, the junction kept 8 bases outside the gene matches. CDR3 bases: TGCGCCAGCAGCCACCCCCGGACAGGGAGTGAGACCCAGTACTTC. Residues: CASSHPRTGSETQYF.

This chain links TRBV12-3 or TRBV12-4 with TRBJ1-3; 7 bases match TRBD1. The trim removed 6 bases at V and 2 bases at J, leaving 4 bases unmatched. The CDR3 extends over 14 amino acids. CDR3 sequence (DNA): TGTGCCAGCAGGCCAGGGACAGCTGGAAACACCATATATTTT. Amino acid sequence: CASRPGTAGNTIYF.

This clonotype was counted ten times or more. The CDR3 nucleotides are TGTGCCAGCAGCTCGGGACAGGAAGCTTTCTTT. Translation: CASSSGQEAFF. The chain has TRBV7-2 and TRBJ1-1; TRBD1 matches at 7 bases. Germline V CDR1 and CDR2: SGHTA, FQGNSA. J gave up 8 bases and V 4 bases, and 1 base lay outside the gene matches. This CDR3 comprises 11 residues.

V gene TRBV7-9 combines with J gene TRBJ2-5; D is unclear. From germline, CDR1 is SEHNR and CDR2 FQNEAQ (reference sequence). The CDR3 loop spans 12 amino acids. Trimming left V 11 bases short and J 5 bases short, with 15 bases between. The CDR3 DNA follows: TGTGCCGCTCGCCGTGAGAGTGAGACCCAGTACTTC. It yields the protein CAARRESETQYF. Full variable domain (remainder filled in from reference TRBV7-9 and TRBJ2-5): DTGVSQNPRHKITKRGQNVTFRCDPISEHNRLYWYRQTLGQGPEFLTYFQNEAQLEKSRLLSDRFSAERPKGSFSTLEIQRTEQGDSAMYLCAARRESETQYFGPGTRLLVL.

For the CDR3, the DNA is TGTGCCAGCGGCTCGACAGGGATGAACACTGAAGCTTTCTTT. It yields the protein CASGSTGMNTEAFF. The chain uses TRBV2 and TRBJ1-1; 7 nucleotides align to TRBD1. The CDR3 has 14 residues. Germline CDR1 and CDR2: SNHLY and FYNNEI. V lost 8 bases to trimming and J lost 0 bases; unmatched junction nucleotides: 6.

This clonotype was detected ten times or more. The chain is built from TRBV4-3 and TRBJ2-2; 7 bases match TRBD1. From germline, CDR1 is LGHNA and CDR2 YSLEER. V was pared by 0 bases and J by 0 bases, with 7 bases of the junction left unmatched. The CDR3 is made up of 18 amino acids. CDR3 nucleotide sequence: TGCGCCAGCAGCCAAGATCAACTGACAGGGACGAACACCGGGGAGCTGTTTTTT. It yields the protein CASSQDQLTGTNTGELFF.

Only a few counts were recorded for this clonotype. V and J are TRBV28 and TRBJ2-2; D assignment may be TRBD1 or TRBD2 (6 bases each). This CDR3 has 15 residues. V was cut by 4 bases and J by 4 bases, with 13 bases left in between. The germline V gene has CDR1 MDHEN and CDR2 SYDVKM. The CDR3 DNA sequence: TGTGCCAGCAGTTCAAGACTAGGGGGCACCGGGGAGCTGTTTTTT. It codes for CASSSRLGGTGELFF. Supplemented by reference TRBV28 and TRBJ2-2, the full variable domain reads DVKVTQSSRYLVKRTGEKVFLECVQDMDHENMFWYRQDPGLGLRLIYFSYDVKMKEKGDIPEGYSVSREKKERFSLILESASTNQTSMYLCASSSRLGGTGELFFGEGSRLTVL.

In its sample, this clonotype was seen many times. This chain uses TRBV7-2 with TRBJ1-5; D not certain. Germline CDR1 and CDR2: SGHTA and FQGNSA. V was cut by 5 bases and J by 1 base, with 12 bases left in between. The length of the CDR3 is 15 residues. The DNA for the CDR3 is TGTGCCAGCAGCCCATCGGACGGGAGCAATCAGCCCCAGCATTTT. This codes for CASSPSDGSNQPQHF.

This clonotype was detected ten times or more. The genes are TRBV30 and TRBJ1-5; 7 bases fit TRBD1. This CDR3 has 13 amino acids. CDR1 and CDR2 from the germline V gene are GTSNPN and SVGIG (reference sequence). The junction had 4 bases not matched to a gene; V was cut back by 3 bases and J by 5 bases. For the CDR3, the DNA is TGTGCCTGGAGCATTACAGGGGATCAGCCCCAGCATTTT. Translated, it gives CAWSITGDQPQHF.